This T cell receptor (beta chain) was identified during a study of T cell repertoires in cytomegalovirus infection. Study conclusions and caveats: It was HLA-C-restricted CMV-specific TCR beta clonotypes that dominated the response ex vivo.

Each CDR3 protein is one row after TCRdb ran MiXCR on the reads. The table has roughly 920,000 distinct CDR3 sequences, approximately 32% seen once; the top ten hold about an eighth. V lost 3 bases, J lost 0 bases, and 14 bases lay in between. This CDR3 comprises 16 residues. CDR1 and CDR2 from the germline V gene are SGHDN and FVKESK. For this clonotype: Its target is unknown.

This specimen consisted of cultured CD8+ T cells from PBMCs, obtained from culture after CMV antigen stimulation. The TCR was taken from a human donor in good health (CMV status not recorded). Some clones in this sample may be carry-over from other donors' samples. V usage is TRBV14 and J usage is TRBJ1-1; tentatively, D is TRBD1 (5 bases). DNA of the CDR3: TGTGCCAGCAGCCATCGGCAGGGCGCCATGAACACTGAAGCTTTCTTT. It encodes CASSHRQGAMNTEAFF.